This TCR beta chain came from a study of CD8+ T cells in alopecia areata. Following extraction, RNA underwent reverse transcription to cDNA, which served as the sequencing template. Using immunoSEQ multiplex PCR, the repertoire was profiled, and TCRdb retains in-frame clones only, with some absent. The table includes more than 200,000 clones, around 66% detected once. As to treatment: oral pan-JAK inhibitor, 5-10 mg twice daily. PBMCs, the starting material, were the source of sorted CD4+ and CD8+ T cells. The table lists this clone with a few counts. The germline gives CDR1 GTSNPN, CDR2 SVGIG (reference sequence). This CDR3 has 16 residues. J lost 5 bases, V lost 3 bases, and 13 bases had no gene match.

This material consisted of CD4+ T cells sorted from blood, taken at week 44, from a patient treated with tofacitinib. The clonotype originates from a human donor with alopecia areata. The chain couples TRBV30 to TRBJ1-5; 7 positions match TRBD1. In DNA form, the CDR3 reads TGTGCCTGGAGGGATAGACAGGGCCCAAGGGATCAGCCCCAGCATTTT. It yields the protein CAWRDRQGPRDQPQHF.